The 11 T cell receptor beta chains presented below share a single source sample, sequenced in a study of T cells in Graves' hyperthyroidism and ophthalmopathy (dated by TCRdb to the late 2010s). Receptor libraries were prepared by multiplex PCR. These reads were obtained on an Illumina HiSeq 2000. The TCR beta CDR3 regions were amplified from the RNA transcripts. A first-round RT-PCR of the TCR CDR3 used the HTBI primer set with the Qiagen OneStep RT-PCR kit. TCRdb handled the public reads itself, with Q25 trimming in fastp and clone calling in MiXCR, and kept productive beta chains. Entries that share a CDR3 protein sequence are merged under the most common genes and DNA. The sample table contains hundreds of thousands of distinct CDR3 sequences; only one count was recorded for roughly 45% of them. The top ten constitute less than 9% of the sample. The specimen was peripheral blood or thyroid tissue (not recorded which). These receptors were collected from an adult man with Graves' disease, either hyperthyroidism or ophthalmopathy (not recorded which).

This clonotype was seen many times. The chain couples TRBV7-9 to TRBJ1-1, with 8 bases identical to TRBD1. The CDR3 length is 14 residues. J gave up 5 bases and V 3 bases, and 5 bases lay outside the gene matches. CDR1 SEHNR and CDR2 FQNEAQ come from the germline V gene (reference sequence). CDR3 sequence reads: CASSFGTGGTEAFF. The CDR3 nucleotides are TGTGCCAGCAGCTTCGGAACAGGGGGTACTGAAGCTTTCTTT.

Concerning this clonotype itself: An end of the junction does not agree with germline; a read error may underlie this. As DNA, the CDR3 is TGTGCCAGCAGTATCAAAGAGACCCAGTACTTC. Protein product: CASSIKETQYF. The V call is TRBV10-3, the J call TRBJ2-5; D remains unclear. The CDR3 runs 11 residues. Germline V gene data show CDR1 as ENHRY and CDR2 as SYGVKD.

As concerns this clonotype: The junction and the germline gene differ at one end; a read error may be behind it. The rearrangement links TRBV2 to TRBJ1-1, with 10 bases that match TRBD1. CDR3 length: 12 residues. CDR1 is SNHLY, CDR2 FYNNEI, per germline. The CDR3 coding sequence is TGTGCCAGCTTGGGACAGGGGCCCGCCCGCGACTTT. It translates to CASLGQGPARDF.

This chain connects TRBV10-2 to TRBJ2-7; 10 bases match TRBD1. Per the germline V gene, CDR1 is WSHSY and CDR2 is SAAADI. J was trimmed by 6 bases and V by 6 bases; bases with no gene match: 11. The CDR3 spans 15 residues. Written as DNA, the CDR3 is TGCGCCAGCAGCCAAACCGGGACAGGGGTCGGCGAGCAGTACTTC. Amino acids: CASSQTGTGVGEQYF.

This clonotype was seen a single time. This sequence joins TRBV7-9 and TRBJ2-5; a possible D gene is TRBD1 (6 bases). The V gene lost 3 bases and the J gene lost 0 bases, with 11 bases spanning the gap. The V gene's germline CDR1 is SEHNR and CDR2 FQNEAQ (reference sequence). The length of the CDR3 is 15 residues. The CDR3 nucleotides read TGTGCCAGCAGCTTGAGGACAGACTACCAAGAGACCCAGTACTTC. It yields the protein CASSLRTDYQETQYF. Supplemented by reference TRBV7-9 and TRBJ2-5, the full variable domain reads DTGVSQNPRHKITKRGQNVTFRCDPISEHNRLYWYRQTLGQGPEFLTYFQNEAQLEKSRLLSDRFSAERPKGSFSTLEIQRTEQGDSAMYLCASSLRTDYQETQYFGPGTRLLVL.

This clonotype was observed a single time. The rearrangement links TRBV10-3 to TRBJ1-1, with TRBD1 as a possible D gene (6 bases). This CDR3 region has 15 residues. The germline V and J ends were trimmed by 3 bases and 3 bases, with 14 bases remaining between them. Germline V gene sequence: CDR1 ENHRY, CDR2 SYGVKD. The CDR3 nucleotides read TGTGCCATCAGTGATTGGGGGCGATGGTACACTGAAGCTTTCTTT. Translating it yields CAISDWGRWYTEAFF.

In regard to this clonotype: A junction end diverges from the germline sequence, so it may reflect a read error. This chain uses TRBV29-1 with TRBJ1-5, with D possibly being TRBD1 (5 bases). In germline, CDR1 is SQVTM, CDR2 ANQGSEA. The CDR3 loop spans 9 amino acids. The CDR3 DNA sequence: TGCAGCGTTCTCGGGGCAGCGGATTTT. Residues: CSVLGAADF.

As for this clonotype: An end of the junction differs from the germline gene, which may be a read error. The gene calls are TRBV24-1 and TRBJ2-2, with a possible D match to TRBD2 (5 bases). CDR3 length equals 11 residues. Germline V gene sequence: CDR1 KGHDR, CDR2 SFDVKD. The CDR3 DNA follows: TGTGCCACCTTAAGATCCGGGGAGCTGTCTTTT. Its protein product is CATLRSGELSF.

The gene calls are TRBV10-3 and TRBJ1-6; tentatively, D is TRBD1 (5 bases). V lost 6 bases and J lost 13, with 16 bases in between. CDR3 length: 13 amino acids. In germline, CDR1 is ENHRY, CDR2 SYGVKD. This CDR3 reads CAIRPGRGVPLHF. The DNA of the CDR3 is TGTGCCATCAGACCCGGGAGAGGGGTGCCCCTCCACTTT.

This chain connects TRBV7-9 to TRBJ1-2; TRBD1 agrees at 10 bases. The germline V gene encodes CDR1 SEHNR and CDR2 FQNEAQ (reference sequence). After removal of 5 bases from V and 7 bases from J, the junction contained 7 bases not matched to a gene. This CDR3 comprises 14 residues. DNA of the CDR3: TGTGCCAGCAGCGGGACAGGGGATGGTGGTGGCTACACCTTC. This sequence encodes CASSGTGDGGGYTF.

The chain uses TRBV12-3 or TRBV12-4 and TRBJ1-2; D is perhaps TRBD1 (5 bases). The CDR3 spans 13 residues. Trimming took off 4 bases at V and 8 bases at J, with 14 bases between the two ends. For the CDR3, the DNA is TGTGCCAGCAGTTCAACCGGGGCGAGCGGCTACACCTTC. Translated, it gives CASSSTGASGYTF.